Listed here is a single T cell receptor beta chain. This specimen belongs to a study of T cells expressing NK-cell markers. The CDR3 is made up of 15 amino acids. Germline-derived CDR1 and CDR2 are LNHDA and SQIVND (reference sequence). With the 5' RACE reads reprocessed, TCRdb shows one record per CDR3 protein and no DNA. The sample totals around 470,000 distinct CDR3 sequences. The sequenced material came from blood T cells: a sorted CD56 or NKG2C T cell subset, CD4+ or CD8+ T cells, or bulk PBMC T cells (not recorded which). The rearrangement links TRBV19 to TRBJ2-2. This TCR derives from a woman aged 45-60 years in good health. The CDR3 reads CASSIWLTNTGELFF.